One sample yielded the 13 T cell receptor beta chains listed below, sequenced in a study of T cell responses to AZD1222 COVID-19 vaccine. Profiling relied on immunoSEQ multiplex PCR, and the TCRdb table lists in-frame clones only, not all of them. The sample has some 190,000 clones, around 90% seen once. The material sequenced was peripheral blood, taken 28 days after the second AZD1222 dose. The receptors come from an adult who received the AZD1222 COVID-19 vaccine.

The rearrangement uses TRBV19 and TRBJ1-1; 8 bases map to TRBD1. The CDR3 is 16 residues long. Germline trimming cut 5 bases from V and 1 base from J; bases unmatched to any gene: 9. In germline, CDR1 is LNHDA, CDR2 SQIVND (reference sequence). The CDR3 spells CASSDRTGLKNTEAFF. The CDR3 DNA reads TGTGCCAGTAGTGATCGGACAGGGTTGAAGAACACTGAAGCTTTCTTT.

The rearrangement links TRBV2 to TRBJ1-6; weak D call: TRBD1 (5 bases). Trimming took off 6 bases at V and 6 bases at J, with 12 bases between the two ends. There are 14 residues in the CDR3. The V gene's germline CDR1 is SNHLY and CDR2 FYNNEI. CDR3 residues: CASSPGRPNSPLHF. CDR3 bases: TGTGCCAGCAGCCCGGGACGGCCTAATTCACCCCTCCACTTT.

CDR3 bases: TGTGCCTGGATGGTCGGAGAAGAGACCCAGTACTTC. Encoded protein: CAWMVGEETQYF. J is TRBJ2-5 and V is TRBV30, with D uncertain. Germline CDR1 GTSNPN, CDR2 SVGIG (reference sequence). The CDR3 sequence is 12 residues long. V dropped 4 bases and J dropped 3 bases, with 9 bases sitting between them.

J is TRBJ1-2 and V is TRBV7-2; D uncertain. V was trimmed by 1 base and J by 4 bases, leaving 7 bases between them. The CDR3 spans 13 residues. From germline, CDR1 is SGHTA and CDR2 FQGNSA. In DNA form, the CDR3 reads TGTGCCAGCAGCTTAGGCAGGAGCTATGGCTACACCTTC. Translating it yields CASSLGRSYGYTF.

This chain links TRBV10-3 with TRBJ2-1, with 9 bases aligning to TRBD1. The V gene end was trimmed by 3 bases and the J gene end by 6 bases; junction bases not matched to a gene: 6. The CDR3 contains 15 residues. Germline V gene data show CDR1 as ENHRY and CDR2 as SYGVKD. The CDR3 reads CAISDRDRVGNEQFF. DNA for the CDR3: TGTGCCATCAGTGACCGGGACAGGGTCGGCAATGAGCAGTTCTTC.

The rearrangement links TRBV3-1 (or the pseudogene TRBV3-2) to TRBJ1-5; maybe TRBD1 (6 bases). V was clipped by 1 base and J by 2 bases, with 9 bases between them. The CDR3 consists of 15 residues. CDR1 is LGHDT, CDR2 YNNKEL, per germline (reference sequence). The CDR3 region has the DNA TGTGCCAGCAGCCAAGCGTCAGGGGGCAATCAGCCCCAGCATTTT. Amino acid sequence: CASSQASGGNQPQHF.

V usage is TRBV5-6 and J usage is TRBJ1-6; no firm D call. This CDR3 has 15 amino acids. The V gene lost 2 bases and the J gene lost 3 bases, with 9 bases spanning the gap. Germline CDR1 reads SGHDT; CDR2 reads YYEEEE. For the CDR3, the DNA is TGTGCCAGCAGCTTCCGGGCAAACTATAATTCACCCCTCCACTTT. It encodes CASSFRANYNSPLHF.

V and J are TRBV5-4 and TRBJ2-2; TRBD2 is a possible D gene (5 bases). The CDR3 covers 12 residues. The V gene's germline CDR1 is SGHNT and CDR2 YYREEE (reference sequence). The V and J ends lost 5 bases and 7 bases respectively, with 9 bases between them. The CDR3 DNA reads as TGTGCCAGCAGGACTACCGGCGGGGAGCTGTTTTTT. Translating it yields CASRTTGGELFF.

The chain is built from TRBV6-2 or TRBV6-3 and TRBJ2-3; tentatively, D is TRBD1 (6 bases). The CDR3 is made up of 13 amino acids. Between the trimmed V and J ends, which lost 5 bases and 7 bases, there was a span of 13 bases. Germline loops: CDR1 MNHEY, CDR2 SVGEGT. The DNA for the CDR3 is TGTGCCAGCAGTCCACAGGGTTGGAATACGCAGTATTTT. Its translation is CASSPQGWNTQYF.

This clone was seen a handful of times. The chain couples TRBV18 to TRBJ1-1; possibly TRBD1 for D (6 bases). Germline CDR1 and CDR2: KGHSH and LQKENI. V shed 2 bases and J shed 2 bases, with 15 bases lying between them. This CDR3 contains 16 residues. The CDR3: CASSPKTPGQNTEAFF. The CDR3 region has the DNA TGTGCCAGCTCACCAAAGACACCGGGACAAAACACTGAAGCTTTCTTT.

The CDR3 nucleotides read TGTGCCAGCACGACGGGGTGGGAGCAGTACTTC. Its translation is CASTTGWEQYF. J is TRBJ2-7 and V is TRBV2; tentatively, D is TRBD2 (5 bases). The CDR3 has 11 residues. V was trimmed by 7 bases and J by 7 bases, leaving 11 bases between them. Germline assignment: CDR1 SNHLY and CDR2 FYNNEI.

The CDR3 loop is CASSLSGTSNEQFF. The CDR3, as DNA: TGTGCCAGCAGTTTATCGGGGACTAGCAATGAGCAGTTCTTC. The rearrangement links TRBV27 to TRBJ2-1; 8 positions match TRBD2. The CDR3 sequence is 14 residues long. Germline CDR1 MNHEY, CDR2 SMNVEV (reference sequence). The V gene end was trimmed by 0 bases and the J gene end by 6 bases; junction bases not matched to a gene: 1.

V usage is TRBV19 and J usage is TRBJ2-7; possible D gene TRBD1, 6 bases. Germline loops: CDR1 LNHDA, CDR2 SQIVND (reference sequence). V lost 5 bases and J lost 6, with 17 bases in between. This CDR3 region has 14 residues. CDR3 nucleotides: TGTGCCAGTAGTCAGCAGTACGAGGGGGTCGAGCAGTACTTC. It codes for CASSQQYEGVEQYF.